The sequence of this T cell receptor (beta chain) was determined in a study of OX40 agonist ivuxolimab in advanced cancers. Background on the study: The dose-escalation cohort was approximately 80% male, with a mean age of about 58 years, ranging about 23 to 90. Earlier treatment with anti-PD-1, anti-PD-L1 or anti-CTLA-4 was permitted, and roughly 40% had received some.

Points on this clone: Its antigen remains unknown.

This table comes from immunoSEQ multiplex PCR, and its TCRdb copy is limited to in-frame clones, with some not included. Here the sample spans approximately 80,000 clones, roughly nine tenths being singletons. General observations from the study: Both CD4+ and CD8+ T cell populations in blood had undergone clonal expansion by week 6 at 0.1 to 3.0 mg/kg. Expanded clones belonging to CD8+ T cells outnumbered, on average, those of CD4+.

CDR1 SNHLY and CDR2 FYNNEI come from the germline V gene. The V gene lost 3 bases and the J gene lost 5 bases, with 8 bases spanning the gap. This CDR3 is 13 amino acids long. The source is an adult with an advanced solid tumor such as melanoma, head and neck, liver or kidney cancer. The sequences come from CD4+ or CD8+ T cells sorted from blood, collected in a trial of the OX40 agonist ivuxolimab. V usage is TRBV2 and J usage is TRBJ1-5, with D hard to call. The CDR3 nucleotides read TGTGCCAGCAGTGACGGATTTTATCAGCCCCAGCATTTT. This sequence encodes CASSDGFYQPQHF.